This passage covers 5 T cell receptor beta chains from one sample sequenced in a study of tumor and adjacent non-tumor tissue in lung cancer. RNA was extracted from bulk tissue without any cell sorting. More than 3 cm separated this lung sample from the edge of the tumor. A modified ARM-PCR protocol with three rounds of nested PCR amplified TCRbeta. TCRdb used MiXCR to reprocess the multiplex PCR reads, holding one entry per CDR3 protein. Of over 80,000 distinct CDR3 sequences listed, about 80% are singletons. The sequenced sample consisted of distant non-tumor lung tissue. The receptors originated from a man in his sixties with small cell lung cancer.

A word on this clonotype: Mismatch with germline at one junction end may stem from a read error. The chain carries TRBV4-1 and TRBJ1-2, with D unclear. Germline V CDR1 and CDR2: MGHRA, YSYEKL. The CDR3 has 12 amino acids. This chain's CDR3 is CASRQVGYGYTF. For the CDR3, the DNA is TGCGCCAGCAGGCAAGTGGGGTATGGCTACACCTTC.

The count of this clonotype is one. The chain recombines TRBV4-1 with TRBJ2-1; 8 bases are a match to TRBD2. The germline V gene encodes CDR1 MGHRA and CDR2 YSYEKL. The CDR3 contains 16 residues. The trim removed 4 bases at V and 10 bases at J, leaving 15 bases unmatched. CDR3 loop: CASSPRGSGVLMEQFF. The CDR3, as DNA: TGCGCCAGCAGCCCTCGTGGTAGCGGGGTCTTGATGGAGCAGTTCTTC.

Worth noting for this clonotype: Given a much more abundant clone one base away, this may be a read error. The conserved final phenylalanine or tryptophan is absent from the CDR3, which likely points to a read error. The chain combines TRBV5-6 with TRBJ2-3; no clear D. This CDR3 comprises 15 residues. Germline V gene lookup returns CDR1 SGHDT and CDR2 YYEEEE. Trimming cost V 1 base and J 6 bases, with 15 bases left between them. CDR3 residues: CASSLYTGLSDTQYV. In nucleotides, the CDR3 is TGTGCCAGCAGCTTGTATACCGGGCTTTCGGATACGCAGTATGTT.

This clonotype was seen a handful of times. A much larger clone lies a single base off, so this may be a read error. The chain carries TRBV5-1 and TRBJ2-2; D call uncertain. Germline CDR1 SGHRS, CDR2 YFSETQ. The CDR3 covers 15 residues. The CDR3 region is CAGSLDVRVTGELFF. CDR3 sequence (DNA): TGCGCCGGCAGCTTGGACGTCCGTGTCACCGGGGAGCTGTTTTTT. Complete variable domain (other parts from reference TRBV5-1 and TRBJ2-2): KAGVTQTPRYLIKTRGQQVTLSCSPISGHRSVSWYQQTPGQGLQFLFEYFSETQRNKGNFPGRFSGRQFSNSRSEMNVSTLELGDSALYLCAGSLDVRVTGELFFGEGSRLTVL.

The chain joins TRBV6-2 or TRBV6-3 to TRBJ2-7; 9 positions agree with TRBD2. The CDR3 runs 14 residues. CDR1 MNHEY and CDR2 SVGEGT come from the germline V gene. The CDR3 DNA sequence: TGTCTCAGCAAGATAGCGGGAGTCCCTATGGAGCAGTACTTC. Translation gives CLSKIAGVPMEQYF.